Sequencing of this T cell receptor beta chain was carried out in a study of neurological immune-mediated disorders. Each CDR3 protein is one row after TCRdb ran MiXCR on the 5' RACE reads. The sample comprises 45,000 or so distinct CDR3 sequences, about 6% of which are singletons, and 0.57% rests with the top ten. The CDR3 contains 13 residues. V was pared by 1 base and J by 5 bases, with 5 bases between. In germline, CDR1 is SGHVS, CDR2 FNYEAQ. This clonotype has a count of ten or more. The rearrangement joins TRBV7-6 to TRBJ2-2; D is undetermined. The TCR originated in a woman in her forties in good health. The sample taken for sequencing was CD4+ T cells from blood. The chain's CDR3 is CASSLDNTGELFF. The DNA of the CDR3 is TGTGCCAGCAGCTTAGATAATACCGGGGAGCTGTTTTTT.